The clone carrying this T cell receptor (beta chain) has just one count. This sample is drawn from a study of radiation and T cells in renal cell carcinoma. Study-wide context: Nephrectomy followed 15 Gy stereotactic body radiation by 4 weeks.

Measured with immunoSEQ multiplex PCR; TCRdb has only the in-frame clones, and not every one. Altogether about 95,000 clones are present, 86% being singletons, with the ten largest covering approximately 8.4%. Time point in this sample: baseline pretreatment blood. Documented treatment: 15 Gy SBRT to primary tumor, nephrectomy 4 weeks later. Radiation-treated patients gave blood at baseline, week 2 and week 4. The tumor was a clear cell renal cell carcinoma. The CDR3 runs 14 residues. The V gene's germline CDR1 is LGHNA and CDR2 YSLEER. The V end was cut by 1 base, the J end by 5 bases, with 8 bases between.

Sample: blood, taken from a patient whose treatment included radiotherapy and nephrectomy. This chain connects TRBV4-3 to TRBJ1-4; no definite D call. This clonotype was obtained from a man between 45 and 60 years old with renal cell carcinoma. The CDR3 DNA reads TGCGCCAGCAGCCAAGGGGCCGGCAATGAAAAACTGTTTTTT. Translation: CASSQGAGNEKLFF.